This is a list of T cell receptor beta chains from one sample in a study of T cell responses to AZD1222 COVID-19 vaccine. The protocol was immunoSEQ multiplex PCR, while the TCRdb copy is restricted to in-frame clones and leaves out a portion. The table includes more than 85,000 clones, under 95% detected once. The sample here was peripheral blood, taken on day 0 of AZD1222 vaccination. Receptors originate from an adult in good health. CDR3s include the opening cysteine and the closing phenylalanine or tryptophan. The D gene is left open where the match is weak. Expanded clones are given a class, and other clones once, few, many or no size at all.

once - TRBJ1-1 TRBV12-3/TRBV12-4 TGTGCCAGCAGTTTAGGGGGAAGGACTGAAGCTTTCTTT CASSLGGRTEAFF
- - TRBJ2-1 TRBV7-9 TGTGCCAGCAGCTTATCCTGGGAGGCCGGGACTCCCCTGCTCCATGAGCAGTTCTTC CASSLSWEAGTPLLHEQFF
- - TRBJ2-1 TRBV18 TGTGCCAGCTCACCGGACCAGGTGAACAATGAGCAGTTCTTC CASSPDQVNNEQFF
- - TRBJ2-4 TRBV6-5 TGTGCCAGCAGAAGGACAGGGAGGGACAAAAACATTCAGTACTTC CASRRTGRDKNIQYF
- - TRBJ2-1 TRBV28 TGTGCCAGCAGACGCGGACTCACCCCCTACTACAATGAGCAGTTCTTC CASRRGLTPYYNEQFF
- TRBD2 TRBJ2-5 TRBV24-1 TGTGCCACCAGTGATGCTAGCGGGTTTGAGACCCAGTACTTC CATSDASGFETQYF
- - TRBJ1-1 TRBV11-2 TGTGCCAGCAGACCTCAGGGGCGTTTAACTGAAGCTTTCTTT CASRPQGRLTEAFF
once - TRBJ2-7 TRBV5-6 TGTGCCAGCAGCCCGGGACATGCCTACGAGCAGTACTTC CASSPGHAYEQYF
- TRBD1 TRBJ2-7 TRBV18 TGTGCCAGCTCACTTATCGCGGCCGGGACAGGGGCCTACGAGCAGTACTTC CASSLIAAGTGAYEQYF
- TRBD1 TRBJ1-5 TRBV5-1 TGCGCCAGCAGCCCGGGACAGGGAATACAGCCCCAGCATTTT CASSPGQGIQPQHF
- - TRBJ2-1 TRBV6-4 TGTGCCAGCAGTGAGGGGCAGAGCTCCTACAATGAGCAGTTCTTC CASSEGQSSYNEQFF
- TRBD1 TRBJ1-4 TRBV2 TGTGCCAGCAGAGGGGACAGGGGGCGACCGGGCAGTGAGGAAAAACTGTTTTTT CASRGDRGRPGSEEKLFF
once - TRBJ1-3 TRBV6-2/TRBV6-3 TGTGCCAGCAGCCCTTTTACAGGGTACGGGAGCTCTGGAAACACCATATATTTT CASSPFTGYGSSGNTIYF
- - TRBJ1-2 TRBV25-1 TGTGCCAGCAGTGATCCCTCACTCAACTATGGCTACACCTTC CASSDPSLNYGYTF
- - TRBJ1-6 TRBV6-5 TGTGCCAGCAGTACCCGGACGGAGAATTCACCCCTCCACTTT CASSTRTENSPLHF
- - TRBJ2-2 TRBV7-8 TGTGCCAGCAGCTTAAGATGGGTCACCGGGGAGCTGTTTTTT CASSLRWVTGELFF
- - TRBJ1-1 TRBV2 TGTGCCAGCAGTGAAGCGCGCGGGGTGGGCACTGAAGCTTTCTTT CASSEARGVGTEAFF
once - TRBJ2-2 TRBV30 TGTGCCTGGCGGCTTAACCAGCCCACCGGGGAGCTGTTTTTT CAWRLNQPTGELFF
- - TRBJ2-5 TRBV20-1 TGCAGTGCCGCCGTCGGGAAGACCCAGTACTTC CSAAVGKTQYF
- - TRBJ2-1 TRBV30 TGTGCCTGGAGCAGGGGGGGCTCCTACAATGAGCAGTTCTTC CAWSRGGSYNEQFF
- TRBD1 TRBJ1-2 TRBV7-9 TGTGCCAGCAGCCGAACAGGGGGCAACTATGGCTACACCTTC CASSRTGGNYGYTF
- - TRBJ2-5 TRBV19 TGTGCCAGTAGTGCTAGCAGCGCCCAACAAGAGACCCAGTACTTC CASSASSAQQETQYF
- TRBD1 TRBJ1-4 TRBV5-1 TGCGCCAGCAGCGGGGACAGCCGAGGGGAAAAACTGTTTTTT CASSGDSRGEKLFF
- - TRBJ1-1 TRBV27 TGTGCCAGCAGTCCCAGGGTGACGAACACTGAAGCTTTCTTT CASSPRVTNTEAFF
- TRBD1 TRBJ2-2 TRBV7-9 TGTGCCAGCAGCCCATTCGAGGGGGCCAACACCGGGGAGCTGTTTTTT CASSPFEGANTGELFF
- - TRBJ2-6 TRBV6-5 TGTGCCAGCAGTTACCCTGGGACTGGGGCCAACGTCCTGACTTTC CASSYPGTGANVLTF
once - TRBJ2-2 TRBV11-2 TGTGCCAGCAGCTACAGTAGACCGAACACCGGGGAGCTGTTTTTT CASSYSRPNTGELFF
once - TRBJ2-2 TRBV5-1 TGCGCCAGCAGCTTACCTACAGCAAACACCGGGGAGCTGTTTTTT CASSLPTANTGELFF
- TRBD1 TRBJ1-2 TRBV11-3 TGTGCCAGCAGCCGATGGACAGGGGGGGCCTATGGCTACACCTTC CASSRWTGGAYGYTF
- TRBD1 TRBJ2-5 TRBV6-9 TGTGCCAGCAGTGCCGCGGGACAGGGTGTCTTGCCCCAGTACTTC CASSAAGQGVLPQYF
- - TRBJ2-3 TRBV11-2 TGTGCCAGCAGCTCCCTCCGGAGAAGTGCTAATACGCAGTATTTT CASSSLRRSANTQYF
once - TRBJ1-1 TRBV9 TGTGCCAGCAGCGTAGAGACGGGCACTGAAGCTTTCTTT CASSVETGTEAFF
- - TRBJ1-6 TRBV21-1 TGTGCCAGCAGCAAAGGGCAGGACTTTTCCTATAATTCACCCCTCCACTTT CASSKGQDFSYNSPLHF
- TRBD1 TRBJ2-7 TRBV18 TGTGCCAGCTCATTCGACAGGGACGAGCAGTACTTC CASSFDRDEQYF
- TRBD1 TRBJ1-1 TRBV6-5 TGTGCCAGCAGGCCGACAGGGAGGGGTGAAGCTTTCTTT CASRPTGRGEAFF
once - TRBJ1-1 TRBV7-9 TGTGCCAGCAGCCCGGCGGGCCGGACTGAAGCTTTCTTT CASSPAGRTEAFF
- TRBD1 TRBJ1-2 TRBV2 TGTGCCAGCAGTGTGAACAGGGGTAACTATGGCTACACCTTC CASSVNRGNYGYTF
- TRBD2 TRBJ2-2 TRBV11-3 TGTGCCAGCAGCTTAATGACTAGCGGGACCGGGGAGCTGTTTTTT CASSLMTSGTGELFF
- - TRBJ2-2 TRBV19 TGTGCCAGTAGACAAGAGGGGATCGACACCGGGGAGCTGTTTTTT CASRQEGIDTGELFF
- TRBD2 TRBJ2-1 TRBV5-6 TGTGCCAGCAGCTTGGCTGTGGTCCGGGGGGGAAATGAGCAGTTCTTC CASSLAVVRGGNEQFF
- TRBD1 TRBJ1-6 TRBV30 TGTGCCTGGAGCTCCGGGACAGGGGAGTCACCCCTCCACTTT CAWSSGTGESPLHF
- TRBD1 TRBJ2-7 TRBV7-2 TGTGCCAGCAGCGCCCGGACAGGGTACGAGCAGTACTTC CASSARTGYEQYF
- TRBD2 TRBJ2-5 TRBV24-1 TGTGCCACCACCGGGAGGGAGGATGACCAGTACTTC CATTGREDDQYF
- - TRBJ1-1 TRBV11-2 TGTGCCAGCAGCCCCTCCGGGAAGAACACTGAAGCTTTCTTT CASSPSGKNTEAFF
- - TRBJ1-2 TRBV28 TGTGCCAGCAGCCAGCCCTCTGGGGGCTACTATGGCTACACCTTC CASSQPSGGYYGYTF
- TRBD2 TRBJ2-1 TRBV15 TGTGCCACCAGCAGAGGAAGGGCGGGGGGGCAACAGTTCTTC CATSRGRAGGQQFF
- TRBD2 TRBJ2-1 TRBV9 TGTGCCAGCAGCGTAAAATTACTAGCGGGCAGCGATAATGAGCAGTTCTTC CASSVKLLAGSDNEQFF
- TRBD1 TRBJ1-4 TRBV7-9 TGTGCCAGCAGCCCAGGGACAGGGGGAAATGAAAAACTGTTTTTT CASSPGTGGNEKLFF
- - TRBJ2-7 TRBV5-1 TGCGCCAGCAGCTTCAGCGGCTCCTACGAGCAGTACTTC CASSFSGSYEQYF
- - TRBJ2-5 TRBV12-3/TRBV12-4 TGTGCCAGCCGACGAAGCCAAGAGACCCAGTACTTC CASRRSQETQYF
once - TRBJ2-7 TRBV19 TGTGCCAGTAGTATAGGGCCAGAATACGAGCAGTACTTC CASSIGPEYEQYF